One TCR beta chain is described in this entry. The antigen remains unidentified. TCRdb keeps only in-frame clones here, not all; method: immunoSEQ multiplex PCR. The data show roughly 70,000 clones, roughly 80% seen once. This entry belongs to a study of T cell clones after liver transplantation. Regarding the study as a whole: In two subjects, few donor cells limited the measurable donor-reactive repertoire. Donor-reactive sequences fell more than third party-reactive ones, suggesting partial deletion.

Trimming took 3 bases from V and 6 from J; bases not matched to a gene: 7. The germline gives CDR1 MDHEN, CDR2 SYDVKM. The CDR3 is 16 amino acids. The J gene is TRBJ1-5, the V gene TRBV28; 11 bases match TRBD1. The input for sequencing was CD4+ T cells from blood, taken before liver transplant. The sequence was collected from a human donor who received a liver transplant. CDR3 region: CASSFRDRGETQPQHF. DNA of the CDR3: TGTGCCAGCAGTTTCCGGGACAGGGGGGAGACTCAGCCCCAGCATTTT.